The 5 T cell receptor beta chains below were found in one sample sequenced in a study of OX40 agonist ivuxolimab in advanced cancers. Here immunoSEQ multiplex PCR was the method, and the copy in TCRdb shows in-frame clones only, minus some. The sample records roughly 50,000 clones, 80% to 85% being singletons. The source was CD4+ or CD8+ T cells sorted from blood, collected in a trial of the OX40 agonist ivuxolimab. The receptors were gathered from an adult with an advanced solid tumor such as melanoma, head and neck, liver or kidney cancer.

The rearrangement uses TRBV18 and TRBJ1-6; D gene unclear. The CDR3 has 16 amino acids. Germline assignment: CDR1 KGHSH and CDR2 LQKENI. Deletions cut 2 bases from V and 4 bases from J, with 12 bases between. The CDR3, as DNA: TGTGCCAGCTCACCAGGCCTGGGATTTTATAATTCACCCCTCCACTTT. Its protein product is CASSPGLGFYNSPLHF.

The chain has TRBV19 and TRBJ1-2; D not certain. Trimming shortened V by 3 bases and J by 0 bases, and 17 bases separated the two germline ends. Germline V gene sequence: CDR1 LNHDA, CDR2 SQIVND (reference sequence). This CDR3 region has 17 residues. In nucleotides, the CDR3 is TGTGCCAGTAGTATTTTGAGATCGGCGTCAGCTAACTATGGCTACACCTTC. Amino acids: CASSILRSASANYGYTF.

The J gene is TRBJ1-1, the V gene TRBV5-1; D is undetermined. The CDR3 spans 14 residues. Deletions cut 4 bases from V and 1 base from J, with 11 bases between. CDR1 is SGHRS and CDR2 is YFSETQ in the germline V gene. The CDR3 here is CASSVQTENTEAFF. CDR3 DNA sequence: TGCGCCAGCAGCGTTCAGACGGAGAACACTGAAGCTTTCTTT.

The CDR3 loop is CAWSAGDRDQNSPLHF. CDR3 nucleotides: TGTGCCTGGAGCGCCGGCGACAGGGACCAGAATTCACCCCTCCACTTT. The J gene is TRBJ1-6, the V gene TRBV30; TRBD1 aligns across 7 bases. The CDR3 runs to 16 residues. V gave up 3 bases and J gave up 7 bases; unmatched junction bases: 12. Germline CDR1 GTSNPN, CDR2 SVGIG (reference sequence).

This rearrangement joins TRBV29-1 to TRBJ1-2, with 8 bases matching TRBD1. CDR3 size: 12 residues. The V gene end was trimmed by 3 bases and the J gene end by 8 bases; junction bases not matched to a gene: 5. Looked up from germline, CDR1 is SQVTM and CDR2 is ANQGSEA. This CDR3 reads CSVDGQGNGYTF. DNA of the CDR3: TGCAGCGTTGACGGACAGGGTAACGGCTACACCTTC.